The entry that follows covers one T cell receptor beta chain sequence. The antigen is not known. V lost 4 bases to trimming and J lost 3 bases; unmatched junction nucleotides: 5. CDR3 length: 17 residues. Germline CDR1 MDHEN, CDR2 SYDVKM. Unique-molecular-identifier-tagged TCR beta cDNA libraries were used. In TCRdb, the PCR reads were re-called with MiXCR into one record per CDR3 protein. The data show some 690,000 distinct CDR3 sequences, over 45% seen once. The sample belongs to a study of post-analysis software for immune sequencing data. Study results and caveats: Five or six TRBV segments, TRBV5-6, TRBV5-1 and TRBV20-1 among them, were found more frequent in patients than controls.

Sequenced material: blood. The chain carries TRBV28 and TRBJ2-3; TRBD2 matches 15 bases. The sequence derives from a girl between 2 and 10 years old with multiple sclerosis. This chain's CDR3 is CASSSPGLAGGTDTQYF. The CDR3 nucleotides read TGTGCCAGCAGTTCACCGGGACTAGCGGGAGGTACAGATACGCAGTATTTT.